This T cell receptor (beta chain) comes out of a study of blood T cell repertoires in COVID-19. Study details: The samples span acute and convalescent COVID-19 from the United States, Italy and Spain. Sample material is recorded as cDNA or gDNA derived from T cells, B-cell-depleted T cells, or PBMCs.

Original methodology: Reference gene primer amplification yielded estimated nucleated cell counts. The repertoire was sequenced with immunoSEQ multiplex PCR; TCRdb's copy has only in-frame clones and lacks some. V, J and clone size are those of that table, while D and trimming were read from the DNA. Counted here are around 92,000 clones, over 80% occurring once; the ten biggest clones make up 29%. This clone was counted a few times. This CDR3 is also generated by other DNA sequences in the sample. Germline assignment: CDR1 LGHDT and CDR2 YNNKEL (reference sequence). V shed 4 bases and J shed 1 base, with 8 bases lying between them. CDR3 length equals 13 residues.

The chain has TRBV3-1 (or the pseudogene TRBV3-2) and TRBJ2-7; TRBD2 might be the D (5 bases). The clonotype originates from an elderly woman with acute or convalescent COVID-19. Sequenced input: peripheral blood. The CDR3 DNA is TGTGCCAGCAGCCTTAGAGGGTCCTACGAGCAGTACTTC. This translates into CASSLRGSYEQYF.